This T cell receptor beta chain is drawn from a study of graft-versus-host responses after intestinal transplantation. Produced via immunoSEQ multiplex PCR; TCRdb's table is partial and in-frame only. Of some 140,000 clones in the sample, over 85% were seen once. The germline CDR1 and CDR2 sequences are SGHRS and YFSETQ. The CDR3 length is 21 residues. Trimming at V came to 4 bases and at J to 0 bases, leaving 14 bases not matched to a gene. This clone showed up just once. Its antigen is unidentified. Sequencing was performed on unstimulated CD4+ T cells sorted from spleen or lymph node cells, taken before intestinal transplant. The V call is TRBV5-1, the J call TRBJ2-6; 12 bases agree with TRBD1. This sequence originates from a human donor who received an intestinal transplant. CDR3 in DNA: TGCGCCAGCAGCGCGGGACAGGGGGCGCCCTACCCTCCCTCTGGGGCCAACGTCCTGACTTTC. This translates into CASSAGQGAPYPPSGANVLTF. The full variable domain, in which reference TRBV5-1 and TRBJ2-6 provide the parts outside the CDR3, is KAGVTQTPRYLIKTRGQQVTLSCSPISGHRSVSWYQQTPGQGLQFLFEYFSETQRNKGNFPGRFSGRQFSNSRSEMNVSTLELGDSALYLCASSAGQGAPYPPSGANVLTFGAGSRLTVL.